This T cell receptor (beta chain) was recovered during a study of identical twins. Germline V gene sequence: CDR1 SGHAT, CDR2 FQNNGV. CDR3 length: 16 residues. V was shortened by 1 base and J by 0 bases, with 12 bases between the two germline ends. There were only healthy Caucasians among the donors. This clonotype was seen more than once but under ten times. Each CDR3 protein is one row after TCRdb ran MiXCR on the 5' RACE reads. The sample lists 570,000 or so distinct CDR3 sequences, 9.6% occurring once. The sample was also linked to a second study, of yellow fever vaccine responses in identical twins.

This rearrangement joins TRBV11-2 to TRBJ2-5, with unresolved D. This receptor was identified in a woman younger than 30 in good health. The sequencing input was PBMCs. In nucleotides, the CDR3 is TGTGCCAGCAGCTTAGGCCAAAAGATGTACCAAGAGACCCAGTACTTC. It is translated as CASSLGQKMYQETQYF. Combining the CDR3 with reference TRBV11-2 and TRBJ2-5 gives the whole variable domain EAGVAQSPRYKIIEKRQSVAFWCNPISGHATLYWYQQILGQGPKLLIQFQNNGVVDDSQLPKDRFSAERLKGVDSTLKIQPAKLEDSAVYLCASSLGQKMYQETQYFGPGTRLLVL.